This T cell receptor beta chain was documented in a study of T-cell reconstitution after alpha-beta-depleted transplantation in children. Whole-study findings and limits: T-cell counts and diversity at one year post-transplant came mainly from newly produced T cells. The study traced high day-60 TCRbeta diversity in some patients to surviving recipient T cells and thymic progenitors. As was reported, about two months after transplant, alpha-beta T cells came from several hundred expanded graft clones.

V dropped 7 bases and J dropped 4; count of bases not matched to a gene: 4. Germline V gene lookup returns CDR1 MGHDK and CDR2 SYGVNS. This CDR3 region has 13 residues. Molecular barcoding with unique molecular identifiers was used for the TCRbeta library. TCRdb independently ran MiXCR on the PCR reads; one entry per CDR3 protein. Seen here are about a million distinct CDR3 sequences, about 26% observed once, and the top ten hold about 28%. As for this clonotype: Its antigen is unidentified.

V usage is TRBV25-1 and J usage is TRBJ1-1, with 9 bases aligning to TRBD1. The sequence came from a boy under three years old who had a stem cell transplant for SCID, so the T cells may come from the graft donor. The starting material was PBMCs, mostly from graft donor cells, obtained 360 days after TCRalphabeta/CD19-depleted stem cell transplant. CDR3 bases: TGTGCCAGCAAAGGACAGGGGATCACTGAAGCTTTCTTT. Translation: CASKGQGITEAFF.